Listed below are T cell receptor beta chains from one sample, sequenced in a study of CD8 T cells in Susac syndrome. TCRdb processed the immunoSEQ multiplex PCR reads anew with MiXCR; each CDR3 protein has one entry. Here the sample spans roughly 150,000 distinct CDR3 sequences, approximately 95% being singletons. The specimen was CD4+ T cells from PBMCs. Every receptor here comes from a human donor with Susac syndrome. Each CDR3 is given without its conserved first and last residue.

cdr3_length	v_call	j_call	cdr3_aa
15	TRBV19	TRBJ2-3	ASSIGGAGGMADTQY
11	TRBV9	TRBJ1-2	ASSPDANYGYT
12	TRBV20-1	TRBJ1-5	SASVSYSNQPQH
11	TRBV3-1	TRBJ2-7	ASSQDSYYEQY
12	TRBV7-2	TRBJ1-5	ASSLGAGQQPQH
12	TRBV27	TRBJ2-3	ASSFAGGPDTQY
13	TRBV9	TRBJ2-5	ASSVSGARGETQY
12	TRBV3-1	TRBJ2-3	ASSQGTIPDTQY
9	TRBV3-1	TRBJ1-5	ASSRGQPQH
14	TRBV24-1	TRBJ2-4	ATSDSKETGRNIQY
16	TRBV7-6	TRBJ1-4	ASSLGARGGPTNEKLF
14	TRBV4-2	TRBJ1-5	ASSQDGVQGYQPQH
13	TRBV20-1	TRBJ2-4	SAIRDSRLENIQY
11	TRBV7-2	TRBJ2-1	ASSLDRAIEQF
11	TRBV9	TRBJ2-3	ASSVTSTDTQY
11	TRBV7-2	TRBJ1-3	ASSLNRGNTIY
13	TRBV4-3	TRBJ1-4	ASSHSTGLYEKLF
12	TRBV9	TRBJ1-1	ASSVEGAGTEAF
11	TRBV29-1	TRBJ2-7	SVETPRGDEQY
13	TRBV18	TRBJ2-7	ASSPRGQGSYEQY
13	TRBV2	TRBJ1-5	ASSPPGQADQPQH
10	TRBV29-1	TRBJ2-3	SVERSTDTQY
10	TRBV29-1	TRBJ1-2	SVERTGNGYT
17	TRBV4-2	TRBJ1-6	ASSQDLIASSSYNSPLH
12	TRBV2	TRBJ2-5	ASRAEAESWTQY
11	TRBV24-1	TRBJ1-2	ATERSTNYGYT
14	TRBV20-1	TRBJ2-1	SALSRGRVSYNEQF
15	TRBV21-1	TRBJ1-4	ASSKVPGHGFNEKLF
9	TRBV25-1	TRBJ1-2	ASSRARGYT
12	TRBV19	TRBJ2-3	ASKASGSTDTQY